Listed here are 20 T cell receptor beta chains from one sample, sequenced in a study of cytomegalovirus exposure and HLA in healthy donors. PCR amplification relied on 60 Vbeta primers (plus 13 Jbeta primers). Clones were sequenced by immunoSEQ multiplex PCR, and TCRdb holds only the in-frame ones, with some missing. The data hold some 150,000 clones, with 76% observed a single time. The specimen sequenced was PBMCs. The receptors shown here come from a female donor in good health and CMV-seropositive.

CDR3 in amino acids: CAISDPGQGETQYF. For the CDR3, the DNA is TGTGCCATCAGTGACCCCGGACAGGGAGAGACCCAGTACTTC. The chain links TRBV10-3 to TRBJ2-5; 8 nucleotides line up with TRBD1. Per the germline V gene, CDR1 is ENHRY and CDR2 is SYGVKD. The CDR3 extends over 14 amino acids. V lost 3 bases and J lost 4; bases outside the gene matches: 4.

V and J are TRBV30 and TRBJ1-4; the D gene is possibly TRBD1 (6 bases). Trimming took off 0 bases at V and 6 bases at J, with 14 bases between the two ends. Germline lookup yields CDR1 GTSNPN and CDR2 SVGIG (reference sequence). CDR3 length: 15 residues. Here the CDR3 reads CAWSVRGGPHEKLFF. The DNA for the CDR3 is TGTGCCTGGAGTGTAAGGGGGGGTCCTCATGAAAAACTGTTTTTT.

CDR3 nucleotide sequence: TGTGCCAGCAGTGAGGGGTTGCGGCAGGGCCCCGGCTACACCTTC. It yields the protein CASSEGLRQGPGYTF. The chain is built from TRBV6-1 and TRBJ1-2; tentative D call: TRBD1 (5 bases). V dropped 3 bases and J dropped 8 bases, with 19 bases sitting between them. Per germline, CDR1 MNHNS and CDR2 SASEGT. The CDR3 has 15 amino acids.

V usage is TRBV5-1 and J usage is TRBJ2-6, with D maybe TRBD2 (6 bases). Trimming pared 1 base from V and 1 base from J, leaving 15 bases between. Germline-derived CDR1 and CDR2 are SGHRS and YFSETQ. The CDR3 covers 18 residues. In nucleotides, the CDR3 is TGCGCCAGCAGCTTGTCCGGGGGATGGGGATCTGGGGCCAACGTCCTGACTTTC. Protein product: CASSLSGGWGSGANVLTF.

The chain employs TRBV2 and TRBJ1-2; D call uncertain. The CDR3 contains 12 residues. Germline V gene data show CDR1 as SNHLY and CDR2 as FYNNEI. V gave up 3 bases and J gave up 5 bases, with 7 bases separating them. The chain's CDR3 is CASSDQDYGYTF. The CDR3 DNA reads as TGTGCCAGCAGTGATCAGGATTATGGCTACACCTTC.

The J gene is TRBJ1-5, the V gene TRBV19; D is unresolved. CDR1 and CDR2 (germline): LNHDA, SQIVND (reference sequence). This CDR3 is 14 amino acids long. Trimming took off 6 bases at V and 7 bases at J, with 16 bases between the two ends. This chain's CDR3 is CASSFRTPGQPQHF. In DNA, the CDR3 is TGTGCCAGTAGCTTCAGGACCCCGGGGCAGCCCCAGCATTTT.

In its sample, this clone was seen a few times. The chain combines TRBV6-6 with TRBJ1-1; TRBD1 agrees at 8 bases. Germline V gene lookup returns CDR1 MNHNY and CDR2 SVGAGI (reference sequence). Germline trimming cut 5 bases from V and 5 bases from J; bases unmatched to any gene: 4. CDR3 length: 13 amino acids. The CDR3 loop is CASSPQGATEAFF. The CDR3, as DNA: TGTGCCAGCAGTCCTCAGGGGGCGACTGAAGCTTTCTTT.

This chain uses TRBV10-2 with TRBJ1-1, with D maybe TRBD1 (5 bases). In germline, CDR1 is WSHSY, CDR2 SAAADI. The CDR3 has 14 residues. Between the trimmed V and J ends, which lost 5 bases and 3 bases, there was a span of 13 bases. The CDR3 nucleotides read TGCGCCAGCAGTCGTTCCGGGGGGGACACTGAAGCTTTCTTT. Translating it yields CASSRSGGDTEAFF.

CDR3 sequence reads: CASSEVSGDYNEQFF. The CDR3 DNA is TGTGCCAGCAGTGAAGTTAGCGGGGACTACAATGAGCAGTTCTTC. The gene calls are TRBV6-1 and TRBJ2-1, with 8 nucleotides matching TRBD2. Germline V gene data show CDR1 as MNHNS and CDR2 as SASEGT. Germline trimming cut 1 base from V and 3 bases from J; bases unmatched to any gene: 2. This CDR3 comprises 15 residues.

CDR3 coding DNA: TGTGCCAGCAGTGACCCCGGGACAGGGAATGAAAAACTGTTTTTT. Protein product: CASSDPGTGNEKLFF. V and J are TRBV6-1 and TRBJ1-4, with TRBD1 matching 9 bases. Germline CDR1 reads MNHNS; CDR2 reads SASEGT. The CDR3 length is 15 residues. The ends lost 3 bases at V and 5 bases at J; junction bases unmatched: 4.

The DNA for the CDR3 is TGTGCCAGCAGCGAAACGGGGGGTGATGAGCAGTTCTTC. The encoded protein is CASSETGGDEQFF. The chain couples TRBV11-2 to TRBJ2-1; 7 bases fit TRBD2. Germline CDR1 SGHAT, CDR2 FQNNGV. The CDR3 is made up of 13 amino acids. V lost 5 bases to trimming and J lost 8 bases; unmatched junction nucleotides: 6.

The chain recombines TRBV6-5 with TRBJ1-2; 7 nucleotides line up with TRBD1. V lost 7 bases and J lost 8; bases outside the gene matches: 7. The CDR3 contains 12 residues. CDR1 and CDR2 (germline): MNHEY, SVGAGI. The CDR3 loop reads CASKTGDGGYTF. The DNA of the CDR3 is TGTGCCAGCAAAACAGGGGACGGGGGCTACACCTTC.

This sequence joins TRBV9 and TRBJ2-2; D is uncertain. CDR3 length equals 15 residues. V was shortened by 2 bases and J by 0 bases, with 8 bases between the two germline ends. CDR1 and CDR2 (germline): SGDLS, YYNGEE. The CDR3 region has the DNA TGTGCCAGCAGCGTTGGCATCGCGAACACCGGGGAGCTGTTTTTT. It encodes CASSVGIANTGELFF.

V is TRBV6-1 and J is TRBJ2-2; 11 bases fit TRBD2. The CDR3 covers 15 residues. CDR1 and CDR2 from the germline V gene are MNHNS and SASEGT. Trimming removed 6 bases from V and 2 bases from J; junction bases left unmatched: 2. CDR3 region: CASRTSGSNTGELFF. The CDR3 DNA reads as TGTGCCAGCAGAACTAGCGGGAGTAACACCGGGGAGCTGTTTTTT.

The rearrangement uses TRBV7-3 and TRBJ2-2; 15 positions agree with TRBD2. CDR3 size: 19 residues. Trimming at V came to 5 bases and at J to 4 bases, leaving 11 bases not matched to a gene. The germline V gene has CDR1 SGHTA and CDR2 FQGTGA. CDR3 sequence (DNA): TGTGCCAGCAGCCAAATGGGACTAGCGGGGGGTTTTAGCACCGGGGAGCTGTTTTTT. This encodes CASSQMGLAGGFSTGELFF.

The chain carries TRBV21-1 and TRBJ2-1; the D call of TRBD2 is as the table states it, not checked on the DNA. TRBV21-1 is annotated as a pseudogene. This CDR3 contains 16 residues. CDR3 amino acids: CASSQGVREGPHEQFF. The CDR3 region has the DNA TGTGCCAGCAGCCAAGGGGTCCGGGAGGGCCCCCATGAGCAGTTCTTC.

This chain joins TRBV20-1 and TRBJ1-2; D gene ambiguous. The CDR3 totals 10 residues. V lost 3 bases to trimming and J lost 6 bases, with 5 bases between them. Germline CDR1 DFQATT, CDR2 SNEGSKA (reference sequence). This CDR3 reads CSASRNGYTF. CDR3 sequence (DNA): TGCAGTGCTAGCAGGAATGGCTACACCTTC.

The chain has TRBV25-1 and TRBJ2-5; 11 bases fit TRBD2. This CDR3 is 16 amino acids long. The germline V gene has CDR1 MGHDK and CDR2 SYGVNS. V gave up 5 bases and J gave up 2 bases; unmatched junction bases: 7. The CDR3 sequence: CASSPGTSGIQETQYF. DNA for the CDR3: TGTGCCAGCAGTCCCGGGACTAGCGGTATTCAAGAGACCCAGTACTTC. Combining the CDR3 with reference TRBV25-1 and TRBJ2-5 gives the whole variable domain EADIYQTPRYLVIGTGKKITLECSQTMGHDKMYWYQQDPGMELHLIHYSYGVNSTEKGDLSSESTVSRIRTEHFPLTLESARPSHTSQYLCASSPGTSGIQETQYFGPGTRLLVL.

The chain employs TRBV4-1 and TRBJ2-3; D is possibly TRBD2 (6 bases). The CDR3 has 15 residues. Germline assignment: CDR1 MGHRA and CDR2 YSYEKL. V was shortened by 4 bases and J by 2 bases, with 13 bases between the two germline ends. The CDR3 region is CASSLEGSPTDTQYF. CDR3 sequence (DNA): TGCGCCAGCAGCCTGGAGGGGTCCCCCACAGATACGCAGTATTTT.

The chain has TRBV5-6 and TRBJ2-1; 8 bases are a match to TRBD2. The CDR3 is made up of 15 amino acids. Germline assignment: CDR1 SGHDT and CDR2 YYEEEE. J was trimmed by 4 bases and V by 4 bases; bases with no gene match: 7. The CDR3 protein is CASSPTSGPYNEQFF. As DNA, the CDR3 is TGTGCCAGCAGCCCCACTAGCGGACCTTACAATGAGCAGTTCTTC. The full variable domain, its missing parts supplied by reference TRBV5-6 and TRBJ2-1, is DAGVTQSPTHLIKTRGQQVTLRCSPKSGHDTVSWYQQALGQGPQFIFQYYEEEERQRGNFPDRFSGHQFPNYSSELNVNALLLGDSALYLCASSPTSGPYNEQFFGPGTRLTVL.